The present entry profiles one T cell receptor beta chain with its context. Antigen: not known. The table came from immunoSEQ multiplex PCR; TCRdb's copy has only in-frame clones and leaves some out. The profile shows over 90,000 clones, 84% of them singletons. These data belong to a study of T cell responses to AZD1222 COVID-19 vaccine. For the study at large: Whether given at about 4 or about 12 weeks, second doses were pooled.

Whole-study results and caveats: Samples come after the peak T cell response, not at day 14. Dominant CD4 TCR responses targeted spike regions 160-218 and 743-854. When two AZD1222 doses had been given, Spike-specific TCR breadth and depth rose.

Germline CDR1 SGHVS, CDR2 FQNEAQ. This CDR3 is 15 amino acids long. J gave up 4 bases and V 4 bases, and 7 bases lay outside the gene matches. Sequenced here: peripheral blood, sampled on day 0 of AZD1222 vaccination. The TCR was taken from an adult in good health. This sequence joins TRBV7-8 and TRBJ1-3; 7 bases map to TRBD1. The CDR3 spells CASSSSLDRGNTIYF. DNA for the CDR3: TGTGCCAGCAGCTCTTCACTGGACAGGGGAAACACCATATATTTT.